The 15 T cell receptor beta chains given below trace back to one sample, sequenced in a study of STAT5B mutations in CD4+ large granular lymphocyte leukemia. The data were produced by immunoSEQ multiplex PCR, yet TCRdb's version contains in-frame clones alone and is incomplete. There are 15,000 to 20,000 clones in the sample; around 84% occur only once, and 13% lies in the top ten. Sequenced: CD4+ T cells from blood buffy coats. These receptors were collected from a human donor in good health.

The chain combines TRBV6-5 with TRBJ2-7; tentatively, D is TRBD1 (5 bases). This CDR3 contains 14 residues. The V and J ends lost 0 bases and 3 bases respectively, with 9 bases between them. CDR1 and CDR2 (germline): MNHEY, SVGAGI. CDR3 DNA: TGTGCCAGCAGTTACTCGTCAGGGCTCTACGAGCAGTACTTC. It specifies CASSYSSGLYEQYF.

In nucleotides, the CDR3 is TGTGCCAGCAGTTACTCGAAGACTAGCCGCGAAGAGACCCAGTACTTC. The encoded protein is CASSYSKTSREETQYF. V is TRBV6-6 and J is TRBJ2-5, with 7 bases fitting TRBD2. The CDR3 extends over 16 amino acids. V gave up 0 bases and J gave up 3 bases; unmatched junction bases: 7. The germline V gene encodes CDR1 MNHNY and CDR2 SVGAGI (reference sequence).

V is TRBV18 and J is TRBJ2-7, with D perhaps assigned TRBD1 or TRBD2 (5 bases each). The V end lost 5 bases, the J end lost 2 bases, and 7 bases lay between the germline ends. This CDR3 region has 12 residues. Germline CDR1 is KGHSH and CDR2 is LQKENI. The CDR3 region is CASSGTTYEQYF. CDR3 nucleotides: TGTGCCAGCTCAGGGACCACCTACGAGCAGTACTTC.

The V call is TRBV14, the J call TRBJ2-3, with no clear D. Germline CDR1 reads SGHDN; CDR2 reads FVKESK. Trimming took off 1 base at V and 6 bases at J, with 8 bases between the two ends. The CDR3 consists of 13 residues. In DNA, the CDR3 is TGTGCCAGCAGCCAAGGGGCGCGGGATACGCAGTATTTT. It specifies CASSQGARDTQYF.

The V and J genes are TRBV15 and TRBJ1-2; D not resolved. Trimming stripped 0 bases from V and 4 bases from J, with 15 bases between. This CDR3 has 16 residues. Germline CDR1 and CDR2: LNHNV and YYDKDF (reference sequence). CDR3 sequence reads: CATSREPAGGFYGYTF. The CDR3 coding sequence is TGTGCCACCAGCAGAGAACCCGCAGGAGGATTCTATGGCTACACCTTC.

V and J are TRBV29-1 and TRBJ2-7; tentative D call: TRBD1 (6 bases). This CDR3 has 14 residues. Trimming stripped 6 bases from V and 0 bases from J, with 15 bases between. The V gene's germline CDR1 is SQVTM and CDR2 ANQGSEA. CDR3 nucleotide sequence: TGCAGCGTCAGACAGGCGCCGAGCTCCTACGAGCAGTACTTC. Protein sequence: CSVRQAPSSYEQYF.

The chain uses TRBV10-3 and TRBJ1-3; no reliable D call. Germline V gene lookup returns CDR1 ENHRY and CDR2 SYGVKD. V shed 10 bases and J shed 11 bases, with 12 bases lying between them. This CDR3 has 10 residues. The CDR3 coding sequence is TGTGCCACCTCCAACTTTTCCATATATTTT. This codes for CATSNFSIYF.

The rearrangement uses TRBV14 and TRBJ1-3; D not certain. V lost 7 bases to trimming and J lost 0 bases, with 10 bases between them. This CDR3 region has 14 residues. Germline CDR1 SGHDN, CDR2 FVKESK. The chain's CDR3 is CASTASHSGNTIYF. The CDR3 DNA reads TGTGCCAGCACGGCCAGCCACTCTGGAAACACCATATATTTT.

This rearrangement joins TRBV5-4 to TRBJ1-1; D gene unclear. This CDR3 is 13 amino acids long. V shed 2 bases and J shed 1 base, with 6 bases lying between them. Germline lookup yields CDR1 SGHNT and CDR2 YYREEE (reference sequence). The CDR3 is CASSFDANTEAFF. CDR3 coding DNA: TGTGCCAGCAGCTTTGACGCGAACACTGAAGCTTTCTTT. Looking up the rest from reference TRBV5-4 and TRBJ1-1 gives the full variable domain: ETGVTQSPTHLIKTRGQQVTLRCSSQSGHNTVSWYQQALGQGPQFIFQYYREEENGRGNFPPRFSGLQFPNYSSELNVNALELDDSALYLCASSFDANTEAFFGQGTRLTVV.

In this sample, this clone turned up once. The chain couples TRBV18 to TRBJ1-1; no firm D call. The V gene lost 3 bases and the J gene lost 6 bases, with 14 bases spanning the gap. The CDR3 contains 14 residues. Germline lookup yields CDR1 KGHSH and CDR2 LQKENI. DNA of the CDR3: TGTGCCAGCTCACCTCAAAAGGCCCCCGCTGAAGCTTTCTTT. Residues: CASSPQKAPAEAFF.

This sequence joins TRBV29-1 and TRBJ2-7; D gene uncertain. The V end lost 6 bases, the J end lost 5 bases, and 20 bases lay between the germline ends. Germline CDR1 and CDR2: SQVTM and ANQGSEA. The length of the CDR3 is 14 residues. The DNA for the CDR3 is TGCAGCGTCGGAGCAATTGGCCCCCAGGACGAGCAGTACTTC. Protein sequence: CSVGAIGPQDEQYF.

This chain joins TRBV25-1 and TRBJ2-1; 10 bases fit TRBD2. In germline, CDR1 is MGHDK, CDR2 SYGVNS. The V gene end was trimmed by 5 bases and the J gene end by 0 bases; junction bases not matched to a gene: 4. The CDR3 spans 16 residues. The CDR3 region is CASSLWTSGSYNEQFF. The DNA for the CDR3 is TGTGCCAGCAGTCTATGGACTAGCGGCTCCTACAATGAGCAGTTCTTC.

The chain combines TRBV18 with TRBJ2-1; 7 bases are a match to TRBD1. Looked up from germline, CDR1 is KGHSH and CDR2 is LQKENI. Losses at the gene ends were 10 bases for V and 8 bases for J; bases not matched to a gene: 14. This CDR3 has 14 amino acids. CDR3 region: CATTGAGVGDEQFF. In nucleotides, the CDR3 is TGTGCCACCACAGGGGCAGGGGTAGGTGATGAGCAGTTCTTC. Looking up the rest from reference TRBV18 and TRBJ2-1 gives the full variable domain: NAGVMQNPRHLVRRRGQEARLRCSPMKGHSHVYWYRQLPEEGLKFMVYLQKENIIDESGMPKERFSAEFPKEGPSILRIQQVVRGDSAAYFCATTGAGVGDEQFFGPGTRLTVL.

The genes are TRBV25-1 and TRBJ2-2; tentatively, D is TRBD1 (6 bases). V was trimmed by 3 bases and J by 9 bases, leaving 17 bases between them. The CDR3 runs 15 residues. Germline CDR1 is MGHDK and CDR2 is SYGVNS. In DNA, the CDR3 is TGTGCCAGCAGTGAGGCCGGGACCCAGGGGAGGGAGCTGTTTTTT. The encoded protein is CASSEAGTQGRELFF.

CDR3: CASDQRGTKTDTQYF. CDR3 DNA sequence: TGTGCCAGCGATCAAAGGGGAACGAAAACAGATACGCAGTATTTT. V usage is TRBV2 and J usage is TRBJ2-3; TRBD1 is a possible D gene (5 bases). Trimming stripped 8 bases from V and 3 bases from J, with 18 bases between. This CDR3 region has 15 residues. The germline gives CDR1 SNHLY, CDR2 FYNNEI.